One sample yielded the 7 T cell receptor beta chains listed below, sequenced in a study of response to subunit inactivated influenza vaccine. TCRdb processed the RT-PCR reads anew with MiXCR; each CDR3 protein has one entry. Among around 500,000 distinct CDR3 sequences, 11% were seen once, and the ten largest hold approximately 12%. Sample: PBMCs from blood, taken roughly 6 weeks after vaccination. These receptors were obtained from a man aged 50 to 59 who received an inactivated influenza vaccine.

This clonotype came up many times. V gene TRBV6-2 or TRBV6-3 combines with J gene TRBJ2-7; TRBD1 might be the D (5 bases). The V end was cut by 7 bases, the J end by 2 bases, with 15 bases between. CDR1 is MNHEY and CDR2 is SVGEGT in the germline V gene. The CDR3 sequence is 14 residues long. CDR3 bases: TGTGCCAGCACCACTATACCCAGGGCCTACGAGCAGTACTTC. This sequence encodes CASTTIPRAYEQYF.

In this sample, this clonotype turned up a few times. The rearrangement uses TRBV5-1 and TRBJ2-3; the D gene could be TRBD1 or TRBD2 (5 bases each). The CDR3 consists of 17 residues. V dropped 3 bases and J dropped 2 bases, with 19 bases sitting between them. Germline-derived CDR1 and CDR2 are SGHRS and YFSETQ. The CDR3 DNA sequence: TGCGCCAGCAGCTCAAATCCCCGGGGCCTACACACAGATACGCAGTATTTT. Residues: CASSSNPRGLHTDTQYF.

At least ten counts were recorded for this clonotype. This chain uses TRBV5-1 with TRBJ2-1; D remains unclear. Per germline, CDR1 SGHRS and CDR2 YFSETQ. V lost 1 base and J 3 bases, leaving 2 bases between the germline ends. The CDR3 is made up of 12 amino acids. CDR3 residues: CASSLRYNEQFF. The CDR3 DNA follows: TGCGCCAGCAGCTTGCGCTACAATGAGCAGTTCTTC. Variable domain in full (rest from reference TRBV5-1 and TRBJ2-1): KAGVTQTPRYLIKTRGQQVTLSCSPISGHRSVSWYQQTPGQGLQFLFEYFSETQRNKGNFPGRFSGRQFSNSRSEMNVSTLELGDSALYLCASSLRYNEQFFGPGTRLTVL.

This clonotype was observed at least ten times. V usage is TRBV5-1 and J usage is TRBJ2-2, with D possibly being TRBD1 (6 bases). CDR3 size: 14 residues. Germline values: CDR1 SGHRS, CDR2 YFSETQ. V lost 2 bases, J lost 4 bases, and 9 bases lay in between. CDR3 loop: CASSLTGITGELFF. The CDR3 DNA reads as TGCGCCAGCAGCTTAACAGGGATCACCGGGGAGCTGTTTTTT.

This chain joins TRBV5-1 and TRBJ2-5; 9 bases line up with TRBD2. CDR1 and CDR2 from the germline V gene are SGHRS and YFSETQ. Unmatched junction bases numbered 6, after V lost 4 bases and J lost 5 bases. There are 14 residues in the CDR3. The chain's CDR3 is CASSEGLASETQYF. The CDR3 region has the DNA TGCGCCAGCAGCGAGGGACTAGCCTCGGAGACCCAGTACTTC.

This CDR3 reads CSAKSVLETEAFF. CDR3 bases: TGCAGTGCGAAGTCCGTTCTCGAGACTGAAGCTTTCTTT. The chain joins TRBV20-1 to TRBJ1-1; D is undetermined. Trimming shortened V by 6 bases and J by 5 bases, and 16 bases separated the two germline ends. The CDR3 is made up of 13 amino acids. Germline V lookup: CDR1 DFQATT, CDR2 SNEGSKA (reference sequence).

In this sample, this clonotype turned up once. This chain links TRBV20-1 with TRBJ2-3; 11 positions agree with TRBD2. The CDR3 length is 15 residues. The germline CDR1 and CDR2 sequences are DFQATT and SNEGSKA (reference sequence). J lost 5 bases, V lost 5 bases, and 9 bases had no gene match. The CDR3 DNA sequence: TGCAGTGCTCCGCGGACTAGCGGGCTTCAAGATACGCAGTATTTT. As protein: CSAPRTSGLQDTQYF.